One T cell receptor beta chain is described in this entry. Its antigen remains unknown. These data come from a study of radiotherapy plus CTLA-4 blockade in lung cancer. Study observations and caveats: Reports state that early shifts in blood T cell clones, with interferon-beta, best predicted response. TCR clones from tumors expanded in blood after radiotherapy plus ipilimumab.

Here immunoSEQ multiplex PCR was the method, and the copy in TCRdb shows in-frame clones only, minus some. The table includes about 72,000 clones, around 80% detected once. This CDR3 spans 11 amino acids. V was shortened by 2 bases and J by 10 bases, with 9 bases between the two germline ends. Germline V gene lookup returns CDR1 DFQATT and CDR2 SNEGSKA (reference sequence). The rearrangement links TRBV20-1 to TRBJ1-3; no definite D call. This specimen was peripheral blood, taken from a patient treated with radiotherapy plus ipilimumab. This TCR came from a human donor with non-small cell lung cancer who had a complete response to radiotherapy plus ipilimumab. Written as DNA, the CDR3 is TGCAGTGCTAGAAGGGTTGGGACCATATATTTT. Protein sequence: CSARRVGTIYF.